This is a list of T cell receptor beta chains from one sample in a study of T and B cells in COVID-19 patients. TCRdb re-derived calls from the multiplex PCR reads in MiXCR, one entry per CDR3 protein. This table has about 17,000 distinct CDR3 sequences, approximately 30% appearing once. Sequencing input: blood. These receptors originate from a human donor who had recovered from COVID-19. The CDR3 runs from the conserved cysteine through the conserved F or W. The order of the fields is CDR3 protein, CDR3 DNA, D gene, J gene, V gene, clone size. A D gene is named only where the DNA matches it firmly. Only part of the rows carry a size: once, few, many, or a class if the clone is expanded.

CDR3aa: CASLDHPGQFF; CDR3nt: TGTGCCAGCCTGGACCATCCAGGGCAGTTCTTC; d_gene: -; j_gene: TRBJ2-1; v_gene: TRBV6-1; abundance: -
CDR3aa: CASSQSIQLTNEKLFF; CDR3nt: TGCGCCAGCAGCCAGTCCATACAGTTAACTAATGAAAAACTGTTTTTT; d_gene: -; j_gene: TRBJ1-4; v_gene: TRBV4-1; abundance: few
CDR3aa: CASSGTRGNTDTQYF; CDR3nt: TGTGCCAGCTCAGGGACGCGGGGCAACACAGATACGCAGTATTTT; d_gene: -; j_gene: TRBJ2-3; v_gene: TRBV18; abundance: few
CDR3aa: CASSFTGTQETQYF; CDR3nt: TGCGCCAGCAGCTTTACAGGGACCCAAGAGACCCAGTACTTC; d_gene: -; j_gene: TRBJ2-5; v_gene: TRBV5-1; abundance: -
CDR3aa: CASSPGDNPYEQYF; CDR3nt: TGTGCCAGCAGCCCTGGGGACAACCCCTACGAGCAGTACTTC; d_gene: -; j_gene: TRBJ2-7; v_gene: TRBV7-2; abundance: few
CDR3aa: CASSFSNEQFF; CDR3nt: TGTGCCAGCAGCTTTTCCAATGAGCAGTTCTTC; d_gene: -; j_gene: TRBJ2-1; v_gene: TRBV5-4; abundance: -
CDR3aa: CASIPTGTGAQPQHF; CDR3nt: TGTGCCAGCATTCCAACCGGGACAGGGGCTCAGCCCCAGCATTTT; d_gene: TRBD1; j_gene: TRBJ1-5; v_gene: TRBV28; abundance: -
CDR3aa: CASTPDRGVGYTF; CDR3nt: TGTGCCAGCACCCCGGACAGGGGGGTCGGCTACACCTTC; d_gene: TRBD1; j_gene: TRBJ1-2; v_gene: TRBV11-1; abundance: -
CDR3aa: CASSLMVQGSYNEQFF; CDR3nt: TGTGCCAGCAGCTTAATGGTCCAGGGGTCCTACAATGAGCAGTTCTTC; d_gene: -; j_gene: TRBJ2-1; v_gene: TRBV7-6; abundance: -
CDR3aa: CASSFRGPLDTQYF; CDR3nt: TGTGCCAGCAGCTTTCGGGGCCCCTTGGATACGCAGTATTTT; d_gene: -; j_gene: TRBJ2-3; v_gene: TRBV7-9; abundance: few
CDR3aa: CASSYLSGQNEQFF; CDR3nt: TGTGCCAGCAGTTACCTTAGCGGCCAGAATGAGCAGTTCTTC; d_gene: -; j_gene: TRBJ2-1; v_gene: TRBV6-6; abundance: medium-sized
CDR3aa: CASSSSGTRGGETQYF; CDR3nt: TGTGCCAGCAGCTCATCCGGGACTAGGGGAGGGGAGACCCAGTACTTC; d_gene: TRBD2; j_gene: TRBJ2-5; v_gene: TRBV5-4; abundance: medium-sized
CDR3aa: CASSEASFTGNTIYF; CDR3nt: TGTGCCAGCAGTGAAGCGTCCTTCACAGGAAACACCATATATTTT; d_gene: -; j_gene: TRBJ1-3; v_gene: TRBV6-1; abundance: many
CDR3aa: CSVEGVRGSVVGYTF; CDR3nt: TGCAGCGTTGAAGGGGTCAGGGGTTCGGTTGTGGGCTACACCTTC; d_gene: -; j_gene: TRBJ1-2; v_gene: TRBV29-1; abundance: medium-sized
CDR3aa: CASSRSIGETQYF; CDR3nt: TGTGCCAGCAGCCGTAGCATCGGGGAGACCCAGTACTTC; d_gene: -; j_gene: TRBJ2-5; v_gene: TRBV7-9; abundance: few
CDR3aa: CSVEDVSELTDTQYF; CDR3nt: TGCAGCGTTGAAGATGTGAGTGAACTCACAGATACGCAGTATTTT; d_gene: -; j_gene: TRBJ2-3; v_gene: TRBV29-1; abundance: medium-sized
CDR3aa: CAINSAPAETQYF; CDR3nt: TGTGCCATCAATTCCGCCCCAGCGGAGACCCAGTACTTC; d_gene: -; j_gene: TRBJ2-5; v_gene: TRBV10-3; abundance: few
CDR3aa: CASREDRAPYGYTF; CDR3nt: TGTGCCAGCAGGGAGGACAGGGCCCCCTATGGCTACACCTTC; d_gene: TRBD1; j_gene: TRBJ1-2; v_gene: TRBV6-2/TRBV6-3; abundance: many
CDR3aa: CAILGQVNTEAFF; CDR3nt: TGTGCCATCCTGGGACAGGTGAACACTGAAGCTTTCTTT; d_gene: TRBD1; j_gene: TRBJ1-1; v_gene: TRBV6-2/TRBV6-3; abundance: many
CDR3aa: CASKSLASADTQYF; CDR3nt: TGTGCCAGTAAATCACTAGCAAGCGCAGATACGCAGTATTTT; d_gene: -; j_gene: TRBJ2-3; v_gene: TRBV19; abundance: medium-sized
CDR3aa: CASSHRRGGRELFF; CDR3nt: TGCGCCAGCAGCCACAGGCGGGGGGGTAGGGAGCTGTTTTTT; d_gene: TRBD2; j_gene: TRBJ2-2; v_gene: TRBV4-3; abundance: few
CDR3aa: CASSLNENLFF; CDR3nt: TGTGCCAGCAGCCTGAATGAAAATCTGTTTTTT; d_gene: -; j_gene: TRBJ1-4; v_gene: TRBV5-4; abundance: -
CDR3aa: CASSPGPRETQYF; CDR3nt: TGTGCCAGCTCTCCGGGTCCCCGGGAGACCCAGTACTTC; d_gene: -; j_gene: TRBJ2-5; v_gene: TRBV18; abundance: many
CDR3aa: CASRRLTSGDTQYF; CDR3nt: TGCGCCAGCAGAAGATTGACTAGCGGGGATACGCAGTATTTT; d_gene: TRBD2; j_gene: TRBJ2-3; v_gene: TRBV5-1; abundance: few
CDR3aa: CASKEVRNTDTQYF; CDR3nt: TGTGCCAGCAAGGAGGTGAGAAACACAGATACGCAGTATTTT; d_gene: -; j_gene: TRBJ2-3; v_gene: TRBV11-1; abundance: medium-sized
CDR3aa: CASSIGTNINYNEQFF; CDR3nt: TGTGCCAGTAGTATAGGAACTAACATAAACTACAATGAGCAGTTCTTC; d_gene: -; j_gene: TRBJ2-1; v_gene: TRBV19; abundance: medium-sized
CDR3aa: CSVIRLAGSLSTQYF; CDR3nt: TGCAGCGTTATCAGACTAGCGGGGTCCCTTTCTACGCAGTATTTT; d_gene: TRBD2; j_gene: TRBJ2-3; v_gene: TRBV29-1; abundance: medium-sized
CDR3aa: CATSRTSAQETQYF; CDR3nt: TGTGCCACCAGCAGGACTAGCGCCCAAGAGACCCAGTACTTC; d_gene: TRBD2; j_gene: TRBJ2-5; v_gene: TRBV15; abundance: few
CDR3aa: CATSPTPPRDRGWGTEAFF; CDR3nt: TGTGCCACCAGCCCCACCCCACCACGGGACAGGGGATGGGGCACTGAAGCTTTCTTT; d_gene: TRBD1; j_gene: TRBJ1-1; v_gene: TRBV15; abundance: few
CDR3aa: CASSLSSGAQETQYF; CDR3nt: TGTGCCAGCAGTTTATCTTCAGGGGCCCAAGAGACCCAGTACTTC; d_gene: -; j_gene: TRBJ2-5; v_gene: TRBV12-3/TRBV12-4; abundance: few
CDR3aa: CASSRGYEQYF; CDR3nt: TGTGCCAGCAGTCGAGGCTACGAGCAGTACTTC; d_gene: -; j_gene: TRBJ2-7; v_gene: TRBV6-2/TRBV6-3; abundance: many
CDR3aa: CSTPSGEEYGYTF; CDR3nt: TGCAGCACCCCCTCGGGGGAGGAATATGGCTACACCTTC; d_gene: -; j_gene: TRBJ1-2; v_gene: TRBV20-1; abundance: -
CDR3aa: CASSLRTDGNTIYF; CDR3nt: TGTGCCAGCAGCCTGAGGACAGACGGAAACACCATATATTTT; d_gene: -; j_gene: TRBJ1-3; v_gene: TRBV27; abundance: many
CDR3aa: CASSSPSTTGFLKAFF; CDR3nt: TGTGCCAGCAGTTCACCCTCGACAACAGGTTTTTTAAAAGCTTTCTTT; d_gene: -; j_gene: TRBJ1-1; v_gene: TRBV6-5; abundance: few
CDR3aa: CSVDRGNTGELFF; CDR3nt: TGCAGCGTTGACCGGGGGAACACCGGGGAGCTGTTTTTT; d_gene: -; j_gene: TRBJ2-2; v_gene: TRBV29-1; abundance: medium-sized
CDR3aa: CSVKGGGFGANVLTF; CDR3nt: TGCAGCGTTAAGGGCGGGGGGTTTGGGGCCAACGTCCTGACTTTC; d_gene: TRBD2; j_gene: TRBJ2-6; v_gene: TRBV29-1; abundance: -